This TCR beta chain was retrieved from a study of somatic mutations in cytotoxic T cells in rheumatoid arthritis. Germline loops: CDR1 SGHVS, CDR2 FQNEAQ. Trimming took 0 bases from V and 0 from J, leaving 11 bases between them. The CDR3 length is 16 residues. Buffy coats from blood donors, median age about 56 years (range roughly 21-80), around 60% female, served as healthy controls. Profiled with immunoSEQ multiplex PCR; TCRdb holds only in-frame clones, not every one. This table holds approximately 20,000 clones, more than 65% found once. The chain couples TRBV7-8 to TRBJ1-1; D unresolved. The receptor's source is a woman between 45 and 65 years old in good health. The material sequenced was CD8+ T cells sorted from blood. Written as DNA, the CDR3 is TGTGCCAGCAGCTTAGCTTTGGCACAGTTGAACACTGAAGCTTTCTTT. As protein: CASSLALAQLNTEAFF.